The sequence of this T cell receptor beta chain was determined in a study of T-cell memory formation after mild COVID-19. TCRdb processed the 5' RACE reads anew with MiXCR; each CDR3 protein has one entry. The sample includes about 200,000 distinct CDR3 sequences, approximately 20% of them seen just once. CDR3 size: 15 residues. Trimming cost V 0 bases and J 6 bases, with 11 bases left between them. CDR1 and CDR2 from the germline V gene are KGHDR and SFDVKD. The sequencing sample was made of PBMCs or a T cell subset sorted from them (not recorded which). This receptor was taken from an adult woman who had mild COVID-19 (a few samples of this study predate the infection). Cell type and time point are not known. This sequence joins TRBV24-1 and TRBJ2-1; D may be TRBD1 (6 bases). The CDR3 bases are TGTGCCACCAGTGATTTGCCACAGGGTCGCAATGAGCAGTTCTTC. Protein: CATSDLPQGRNEQFF.